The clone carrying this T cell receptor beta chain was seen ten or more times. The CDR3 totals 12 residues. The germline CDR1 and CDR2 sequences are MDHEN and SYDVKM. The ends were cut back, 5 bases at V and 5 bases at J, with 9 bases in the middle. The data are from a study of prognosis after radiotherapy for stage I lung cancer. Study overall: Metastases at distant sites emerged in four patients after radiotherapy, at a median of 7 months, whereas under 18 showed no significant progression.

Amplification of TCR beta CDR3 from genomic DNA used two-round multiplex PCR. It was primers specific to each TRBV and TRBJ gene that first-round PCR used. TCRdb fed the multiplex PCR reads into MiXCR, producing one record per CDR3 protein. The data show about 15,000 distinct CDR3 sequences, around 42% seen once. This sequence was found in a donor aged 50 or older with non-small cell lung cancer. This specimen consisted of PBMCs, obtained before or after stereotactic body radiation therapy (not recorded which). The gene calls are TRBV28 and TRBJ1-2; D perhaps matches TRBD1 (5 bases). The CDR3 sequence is CASSPQGYGYTF. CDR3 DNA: TGTGCCAGCAGTCCTCAGGGATATGGCTACACCTTC.